This is a list of T cell receptor beta chains from one sample in a study of CD8 T cells in ankylosing spondylitis. TCRdb reprocessed the 5' RACE reads via MiXCR and lists one record per CDR3 protein. The sample includes 45,000 to 65,000 distinct CDR3 sequences, about 7% seen only once; the top ten take around 8.7%. Specimen: blood, either unsorted or a sorted T cell fraction (not recorded which). All receptors derive from a female donor with ankylosing spondylitis or in good health (not recorded which). Both conserved end residues are part of each CDR3. Clone size appears in some rows only: once, few, many, or a class for an expanded clone.

v_gene | abundance | len | CDR3aa
TRBV20-1 | medium-sized | 14 | CSANPGLALETQYF
TRBV7-2 | - | 14 | CASSSPHRNTEAFF
TRBV14 | many | 14 | CASSPRGGGTEAFF
TRBV14 | many | 12 | CASSQVFYEQYF
TRBV6-5 | many | 16 | CASSYPTGAMNTEAFF
TRBV2 | many | 15 | CAIPSLSSGANVLTF
TRBV6-1 | many | 13 | CASRSEAVQGYTF
TRBV6-1 | - | 15 | CASRAGTSGHNEQFF
TRBV29-1 | many | 14 | CSASGGGAGQPQHF
TRBV7-2 | few | 16 | CASSPRRDRDNQPQHF
TRBV5-6 | - | 16 | CASSRRAGGPQETQYF
TRBV29-1 | many | 12 | CSVAEVGGELFF
TRBV20-1 | - | 15 | CSARARIVINEKLFF
TRBV5-6 | many | 13 | CASSPGGYRELFF
TRBV5-1 | many | 16 | CASSLVQGANTGELFF
TRBV5-1 | many | 17 | CASSLASSVATNEKLFF
TRBV3-1 | many | 15 | CASSQERGYQETQYF
TRBV15 | many | 16 | CATSSPAGGTYNEQFF
TRBV11-2 | many | 17 | CASSLGTRRGSYNEQFF
TRBV3-1 | many | 13 | CASSQGHPGELFF
TRBV20-1 | many | 15 | CCARREDLTTYEQYF
TRBV12-3/TRBV12-4 | - | 15 | CASSFSGGLPYEQYF
TRBV20-1 | many | 15 | CSARGVGVSYNEQFF
TRBV11-2 | many | 13 | CASSPSAYNEQFF
TRBV7-2 | few | 15 | CASSLTSGGADTQYF
TRBV29-1 | many | 11 | CSVGGHNEQFF
TRBV5-4 | many | 14 | CASSLGGARNTIYF
TRBV3-1 | many | 14 | CASSRRDRNQPQHF